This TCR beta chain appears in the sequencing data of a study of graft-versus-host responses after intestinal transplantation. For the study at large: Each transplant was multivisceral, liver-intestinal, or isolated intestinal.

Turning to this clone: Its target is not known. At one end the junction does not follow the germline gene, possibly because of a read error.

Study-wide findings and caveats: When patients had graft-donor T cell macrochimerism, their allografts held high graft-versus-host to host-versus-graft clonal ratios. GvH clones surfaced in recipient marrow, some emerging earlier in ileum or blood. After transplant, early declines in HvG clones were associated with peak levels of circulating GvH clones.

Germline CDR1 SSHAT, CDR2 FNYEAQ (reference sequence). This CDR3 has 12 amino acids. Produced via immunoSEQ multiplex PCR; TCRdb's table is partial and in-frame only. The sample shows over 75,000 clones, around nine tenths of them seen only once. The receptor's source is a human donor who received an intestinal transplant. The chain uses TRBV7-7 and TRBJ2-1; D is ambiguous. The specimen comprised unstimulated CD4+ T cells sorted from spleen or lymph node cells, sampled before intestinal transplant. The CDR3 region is CASSLILNEQFF. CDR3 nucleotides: TGTGCTAGCAGCTTAATTCTTAATGAGCAGTTCTTC.